The rows below give T cell receptor beta chains drawn from one sample of a study of T cell responses to AZD1222 COVID-19 vaccine. TCRdb's table, derived via immunoSEQ multiplex PCR, lists solely in-frame clones and lacks some. The profile shows about 93,000 clones, nearly 90% of them singletons. Sequenced here: peripheral blood, sampled on day 0 of MenACWY control vaccination. These TCRs come from an adult in good health. Both conserved end residues are part of each CDR3. The order of the fields is V gene, clone size, D gene, J gene, CDR3 protein, CDR3 DNA. A D gene is named only where the DNA matches it firmly. Clone size appears in some rows only: once, few, many, or a class for an expanded clone.

TRBV6-2/TRBV6-3	.	.	TRBJ1-2	CASSYSSHQGGYTF	TGTGCCAGCAGTTACTCGAGTCATCAGGGTGGCTACACCTTC
TRBV10-3	.	.	TRBJ2-5	CAISDLPGEETQYF	TGTGCCATCAGTGATTTACCGGGGGAGGAGACCCAGTACTTC
TRBV28	.	.	TRBJ1-2	CASSYSYGYTF	TGTGCCAGCAGTTATAGCTATGGCTACACCTTC
TRBV19	once	.	TRBJ1-5	CASNSYSNQPQHF	TGTGCCAGTAACAGTTATAGCAATCAGCCCCAGCATTTT
TRBV7-2	.	TRBD1	TRBJ1-5	CASRGTANQPQHF	TGTGCCAGCAGGGGGACAGCTAATCAGCCCCAGCATTTT
TRBV5-5	.	.	TRBJ2-3	CASSSGAPTDTQYF	TGTGCCAGCAGCTCCGGGGCGCCCACAGATACGCAGTATTTT
TRBV7-2	once	TRBD1	TRBJ1-5	CASSLSRQGNEPQHF	TGTGCCAGCAGCTTAAGTCGACAGGGAAACGAGCCCCAGCATTTT
TRBV9	.	.	TRBJ1-6	CASSVEPESSPLHF	TGTGCCAGCAGCGTAGAACCGGAATCCTCACCCCTCCACTTT
TRBV3-1/TRBV3-2	.	.	TRBJ2-2	CASSHPANTGELFF	TGTGCCAGCAGCCACCCGGCGAACACCGGGGAGCTGTTTTTT
TRBV4-1	.	.	TRBJ1-5	CASSQGPEGEYSNQPQHF	TGCGCCAGCAGCCAAGGGCCTGAGGGGGAATATAGCAATCAGCCCCAGCATTTT
TRBV7-6	.	TRBD1	TRBJ2-3	CASSPRQGAQGDTQYF	TGTGCCAGCAGCCCCCGACAGGGGGCGCAAGGAGATACGCAGTATTTT
TRBV9	once	.	TRBJ1-6	CASGTSYNSPLHF	TGTGCCAGCGGGACATCCTATAATTCACCCCTCCACTTT
TRBV14	once	TRBD1	TRBJ1-4	CASSPPGQGAINEKLFF	TGTGCCAGCAGCCCGCCGGGACAGGGGGCTATTAATGAAAAACTGTTTTTT
TRBV6-2/TRBV6-3	.	.	TRBJ2-7	CASSYAPGLTYEQYF	TGTGCCAGCAGTTACGCGCCGGGACTGACCTACGAGCAGTACTTC
TRBV24-1	.	TRBD1	TRBJ1-1	CATSETGGVNTEAFF	TGTGCCACCAGTGAAACAGGGGGTGTGAACACTGAAGCTTTCTTT
TRBV3-1/TRBV3-2	.	.	TRBJ1-2	CASSQGHGYTF	TGTGCCAGCAGCCAAGGCCATGGCTACACCTTC
TRBV9	once	TRBD1	TRBJ1-2	CASSLEGQGYGYTF	TGTGCCAGCAGCTTAGAGGGACAGGGCTATGGCTACACCTTC
TRBV6-5	.	TRBD2	TRBJ2-3	CASRLAGGTTDTQYF	TGTGCCAGCAGACTAGCGGGGGGTACGACAGATACGCAGTATTTT
TRBV19	.	TRBD1	TRBJ1-3	CASRRQGSGNTIYF	TGTGCCAGTAGAAGACAGGGATCTGGAAACACCATATATTTT
TRBV4-3	.	.	TRBJ1-5	CASSQEGGAGQPQHF	TGCGCCAGCAGCCAAGAAGGGGGGGCCGGTCAGCCCCAGCATTTT
TRBV10-3	.	TRBD1	TRBJ1-5	CAISESLGQGAGQPQHF	TGTGCCATCAGTGAGTCCCTAGGACAGGGGGCTGGCCAGCCCCAGCATTTT
TRBV12-3/TRBV12-4	.	.	TRBJ2-7	CASSTGNYEQYF	TGTGCCAGCAGTACAGGGAACTACGAGCAGTACTTC
TRBV9	.	.	TRBJ1-3	CASSPRDTSGNTIYF	TGTGCCAGCAGCCCTCGGGACACCTCTGGAAACACCATATATTTT
TRBV29-1	.	.	TRBJ1-2	CSVEFLSGNYGYTF	TGCAGCGTTGAATTTTTGTCGGGGAACTATGGCTACACCTTC
TRBV6-5	.	.	TRBJ2-2	CASSRQSANTGELFF	TGTGCCAGCAGTCGACAGAGCGCGAACACCGGGGAGCTGTTTTTT
TRBV6-5	.	.	TRBJ2-6	CASSIRGTGANVLTF	TGTGCCAGCAGCATCAGGGGAACTGGGGCCAACGTCCTGACTTTC
TRBV4-3	.	.	TRBJ1-6	CASSQDRGFRSPLHF	TGCGCCAGCAGCCAAGATCGAGGATTTAGGTCACCCCTCCACTTT
TRBV25-1	.	.	TRBJ2-1	CASSEYGGLGNEQFF	TGTGCCAGCAGTGAATACGGTGGGCTTGGCAATGAGCAGTTCTTC
TRBV18	.	.	TRBJ1-5	CASSVYGSNQPQHF	TGTGCCAGCTCCGTTTACGGGAGCAATCAGCCCCAGCATTTT
TRBV15	few	TRBD2	TRBJ2-1	CATSRGTSGGYNEQFF	TGTGCCACCAGCAGGGGGACTAGCGGGGGATACAATGAGCAGTTCTTC
TRBV5-1	.	TRBD2	TRBJ2-1	CASSDRTSGAQQFF	TGCGCCAGCAGCGATCGGACTAGCGGGGCTCAGCAGTTCTTC
TRBV21-1	.	.	TRBJ1-5	CASSKAQGSNQPQHF	TGTGCCAGCAGCAAAGCCCAGGGAAGCAATCAGCCCCAGCATTTT
TRBV6-2/TRBV6-3	.	TRBD2	TRBJ2-1	CASSRGLAGASSYNEQFF	TGTGCCAGCAGCCGGGGACTAGCGGGGGCCAGCTCCTACAATGAGCAGTTCTTC
TRBV20-1	.	.	TRBJ2-5	CSATPGETQYF	TGCAGTGCTACTCCGGGAGAGACCCAGTACTTC
TRBV3-1/TRBV3-2	.	.	TRBJ2-5	CASSRGTNEKTQYF	TGTGCCAGCAGCCGCGGGACGAATGAAAAGACCCAGTACTTC
TRBV7-3	.	.	TRBJ1-3	CASSLSSSGNTIYF	TGTGCCAGCAGCCTTTCAAGCTCTGGAAACACCATATATTTT
TRBV14	.	.	TRBJ2-6	CASSYNSGANVLTF	TGTGCCAGCAGCTATAACTCTGGGGCCAACGTCCTGACTTTC
TRBV9	.	.	TRBJ2-1	CASRSESGNLNEQFF	TGTGCCAGCAGATCTGAATCCGGGAACCTCAATGAGCAGTTCTTC
TRBV6-6	once	.	TRBJ1-1	CASRVFRNTEAFF	TGTGCCAGCAGGGTGTTCAGGAACACTGAAGCTTTCTTT
TRBV6-6	once	.	TRBJ1-5	CASSYSRNQPQHF	TGTGCCAGCAGTTACTCGAGGAATCAGCCCCAGCATTTT
TRBV29-1	.	TRBD2	TRBJ2-1	CSVAGGGVYNEQFF	TGCAGCGTGGCCGGGGGGGGAGTCTACAATGAGCAGTTCTTC
TRBV15	.	.	TRBJ2-3	CATSRSDPDTQYF	TGTGCCACCAGCAGGTCGGATCCAGATACGCAGTATTTT
TRBV4-3	.	.	TRBJ1-2	CASSQDRGARKVNYGYTF	TGCGCCAGCAGCCAAGATCGGGGGGCGCGAAAGGTTAACTATGGCTACACCTTC
TRBV9	once	.	TRBJ2-3	CASSGYTDTQYF	TGTGCCAGCAGCGGTTACACAGATACGCAGTATTTT
TRBV7-3	.	.	TRBJ2-1	CASSLMGTSREQFF	TGTGCCAGCAGCTTAATGGGAACTAGTCGCGAGCAGTTCTTC
TRBV7-3	.	.	TRBJ2-1	CASSSPGRPFNEQFF	TGTGCCAGCAGCTCGCCGGGACGACCATTCAATGAGCAGTTCTTC
TRBV15	.	.	TRBJ1-5	CATSRDFSQGSNQPQHF	TGTGCCACCAGCAGAGATTTCTCTCAGGGAAGCAATCAGCCCCAGCATTTT
TRBV5-4	.	.	TRBJ2-5	CASSLRTEETQYF	TGTGCCAGCAGCTTACGGACAGAAGAGACCCAGTACTTC
TRBV10-3	once	TRBD1	TRBJ1-4	CAISPGGGEKLFF	TGTGCCATCAGCCCAGGGGGGGGTGAAAAACTGTTTTTT
TRBV25-1	.	.	TRBJ2-4	CATSAGYIQYF	TGTGCCACCTCAGCCGGGTACATTCAGTACTTC
TRBV11-2	.	.	TRBJ1-1	CASSPLGGLNTEAFF	TGTGCCAGCAGCCCCTTAGGGGGACTGAACACTGAAGCTTTCTTT